Presented here are 14 T cell receptor beta chains from one specimen sequenced in a study of T-cell memory formation after mild COVID-19. One entry per CDR3 protein results from TCRdb running MiXCR on the 5' RACE reads. The repertoire holds about 250,000 distinct CDR3 sequences, with roughly 18% as singletons. Sequenced material: PBMCs or a T cell subset sorted from them (not recorded which). Every receptor here comes from a man between 18 and 35 years old who had mild COVID-19 (a few samples of this study predate the infection). Cell type and time point are not known.

CDR3 loop: CSALGLAGGDTDTQYF. CDR3 DNA: TGCAGTGCTCTCGGACTAGCGGGGGGCGACACAGATACGCAGTATTTT. The chain employs TRBV20-1 and TRBJ2-3, with TRBD2 matching 14 bases. V trimming: 5 bases; J trimming: 2 bases; junction bases outside the gene matches: 6. The length of the CDR3 is 16 residues. Germline CDR1 is DFQATT and CDR2 is SNEGSKA (reference sequence).

The chain uses TRBV20-1 and TRBJ1-6; TRBD1 matches 10 bases. This CDR3 spans 14 amino acids. Germline-derived CDR1 and CDR2 are DFQATT and SNEGSKA (reference sequence). V shed 5 bases, J shed 10 bases, and the junction held 8 bases outside the gene matches. This CDR3 reads CSAGRDRGGSPLHF. The CDR3 bases are TGCAGTGCTGGCCGGGACAGGGGTGGATCACCCCTCCACTTT.

This chain joins TRBV9 and TRBJ2-7, with 8 bases aligning to TRBD1. With V trimmed by 6 bases and J by 0 bases, 14 bases remained unmatched. Germline V lookup: CDR1 SGDLS, CDR2 YYNGEE. The CDR3 is made up of 17 amino acids. Here the CDR3 DNA reads TGTGCCAGCATCATCAAATATGGACAGGGCAGCTCCTACGAGCAGTACTTC. Encoded protein: CASIIKYGQGSSYEQYF. Complete variable domain (other parts from reference TRBV9 and TRBJ2-7): DSGVTQTPKHLITATGQRVTLRCSPRSGDLSVYWYQQSLDQGLQFLIQYYNGEERAKGNILERFSAQQFPDLHSELNLSSLELGDSALYFCASIIKYGQGSSYEQYFGPGTRLTVT.

The chain carries TRBV4-3 and TRBJ2-3, with 8 bases matching TRBD1. The germline V gene has CDR1 LGHNA and CDR2 YSLEER. This CDR3 has 16 amino acids. The trim removed 2 bases at V and 4 bases at J, leaving 8 bases unmatched. The DNA for the CDR3 is TGCGCCAGCAGCCAATCCCTCGCAGGGGGCCCAGATACGCAGTATTTT. Translating it yields CASSQSLAGGPDTQYF.

This clonotype was recorded a few times. The CDR3 loop is CASSLSPGLQETQYF. CDR3 DNA: TGTGCCAGCAGCTTATCCCCGGGACTACAAGAGACCCAGTACTTC. The rearrangement uses TRBV11-2 and TRBJ2-5; 7 bases match TRBD2. Germline V gene data show CDR1 as SGHAT and CDR2 as FQNNGV. This CDR3 has 15 residues. The junction had 5 bases not matched to a gene; V was cut back by 2 bases and J by 2 bases.

In this sample, this clonotype turned up a few times. The chain links TRBV6-2 or TRBV6-3 to TRBJ2-7; maybe TRBD1 (6 bases). V was pared by 5 bases and J by 0 bases, with 29 bases between. Germline V gene lookup returns CDR1 MNHEY and CDR2 SVGEGT. The CDR3 runs to 20 residues. The CDR3 nucleotides read TGTGCCAGCAGTGCTTCCAGGGGACACCGGACGATAGAAAGCTCCTACGAGCAGTACTTC. Protein product: CASSASRGHRTIESSYEQYF.

The chain couples TRBV27 to TRBJ1-1; D remains unclear. There are 14 residues in the CDR3. Germline values: CDR1 MNHEY, CDR2 SMNVEV (reference sequence). V was clipped by 7 bases and J by 4 bases, with 16 bases between them. The CDR3 DNA is TGTGCCAGCATCCAACAGTGGGGAGGCACTGAAGCTTTCTTT. Residues: CASIQQWGGTEAFF.

V gene TRBV6-2 or TRBV6-3 combines with J gene TRBJ2-5; TRBD1 matches 8 bases. In germline, CDR1 is MNHEY, CDR2 SVGEGT. This CDR3 has 17 residues. Germline trimming cut 6 bases from V and 5 bases from J; bases unmatched to any gene: 17. The CDR3, as DNA: TGTGCCAGCAGGGCCAGTACGTCAGGGGGCGGAGTGGAGACCCAGTACTTC. Its translation is CASRASTSGGGVETQYF.

This clonotype was seen a handful of times. The V gene is TRBV2, the J gene TRBJ2-3; 11 bases line up with TRBD2. The V gene's germline CDR1 is SNHLY and CDR2 FYNNEI. V was pared by 5 bases and J by 3 bases, with 7 bases of the junction left unmatched. CDR3 length: 16 amino acids. The CDR3 is CASSPPGLAETDTQYF. The DNA for the CDR3 is TGTGCCAGCAGTCCACCGGGACTAGCGGAAACAGATACGCAGTATTTT.

This clonotype was detected only a few times. The chain couples TRBV4-3 to TRBJ1-2; D call uncertain. This CDR3 is built from 16 residues. V lost 4 bases and J lost 5, with 20 bases in between. Germline V gene lookup returns CDR1 LGHNA and CDR2 YSLEER. CDR3 loop: CASSLRRTVTWYGYTF. The CDR3 region has the DNA TGCGCCAGCAGCCTACGCCGAACAGTAACCTGGTATGGCTACACCTTC.

The J gene is TRBJ2-7, the V gene TRBV20-1; D is possibly TRBD2 (7 bases). Trimming left V 3 bases short and J 4 bases short, with 13 bases between. The V gene's germline CDR1 is DFQATT and CDR2 SNEGSKA (reference sequence). This CDR3 is 13 amino acids long. CDR3 nucleotides: TGCAGTGCTAGCAAACAGGGAGGGTACGAGCAGTACGTC. It translates to CSASKQGGYEQYV.

This clonotype was observed a handful of times. The gene calls are TRBV7-2 and TRBJ2-5; a weak D match, TRBD2 (6 bases). Germline CDR1 SGHTA, CDR2 FQGNSA. V was shortened by 5 bases and J by 2 bases, with 9 bases between the two germline ends. This CDR3 contains 13 residues. The CDR3: CASSGGRQETQYF. The CDR3 region has the DNA TGTGCCAGCAGCGGAGGGAGGCAAGAGACCCAGTACTTC.

This clonotype came up many times. This chain joins TRBV7-2 and TRBJ1-2; D is unclear. V lost 2 bases and J 8 bases, leaving 9 bases between the germline ends. The CDR3 totals 12 residues. CDR1 is SGHTA, CDR2 FQGNSA, per germline. CDR3 loop: CASSLLPWGYTF. DNA of the CDR3: TGTGCCAGCAGCTTACTTCCTTGGGGCTACACCTTC. Variable domain in full (rest from reference TRBV7-2 and TRBJ1-2): GAGVSQSPSNKVTEKGKDVELRCDPISGHTALYWYRQSLGQGLEFLIYFQGNSAPDKSGLPSDRFSAERTGGSVSTLTIQRTQQEDSAVYLCASSLLPWGYTFGSGTRLTVV.

The chain couples TRBV7-2 to TRBJ2-1; unclear D gene. Germline V gene sequence: CDR1 SGHTA, CDR2 FQGNSA. V was clipped by 4 bases and J by 2 bases, with 9 bases between them. The CDR3 extends over 14 amino acids. CDR3 protein: CASSSSGTYNEQFF. The CDR3 DNA sequence: TGTGCCAGCAGCTCCTCCGGCACCTACAATGAGCAGTTCTTC.